Listed below are T cell receptor beta chains from one sample, sequenced in a study of blood T cell repertoires in COVID-19. Data came from immunoSEQ multiplex PCR; TCRdb stores just in-frame clones and leaves some out. The sample has about 140,000 clones; about 80% are singletons. Sequencing was done on a sample of peripheral blood. These receptors came from a human donor in a cohort sampled during active COVID-19. CDR3s include the opening cysteine and the closing phenylalanine or tryptophan. Each record gives: clone size, V gene, J gene, D gene, CDR3 protein, CDR3 DNA. A D gene is named only where the DNA matches it firmly. Not all rows give a size; the values are once, few, many and, for expanded clones, a class.

>-|TRBV10-3|TRBJ2-3|-
CAISDFGQNTDTQYF
TGTGCCATCAGTGATTTCGGACAGAACACAGATACGCAGTATTTT
>-|TRBV5-1|TRBJ2-5|TRBD2
CASSLTIAGAQETQYF
TGCGCCAGCAGCCTCACCATAGCGGGAGCGCAAGAGACCCAGTACTTC
>-|TRBV7-2|TRBJ2-7|-
CASSLGQSSYEQYF
TGTGCCAGCAGCTTAGGACAGAGCTCCTACGAGCAGTACTTC
>-|TRBV6-5|TRBJ2-7|-
CASSTPPLYEQYF
TGTGCCAGCAGTACCCCCCCTCTATACGAGCAGTACTTC
>-|TRBV7-2|TRBJ1-5|-
CASSDYLDGPQHF
TGTGCCAGCAGCGACTACCTGGACGGGCCCCAGCATTTT
>-|TRBV24-1|TRBJ2-1|-
CATSDVTTSGHQQFF
TGTGCCACCAGTGATGTGACAACTTCGGGACATCAGCAGTTCTTC
>-|TRBV27|TRBJ2-2|TRBD1
CASSFDLSDRGLNTGELFF
TGTGCCAGCAGTTTTGATTTATCCGACAGGGGGCTCAACACCGGGGAGCTGTTTTTT
>few|TRBV21-1|TRBJ2-7|-
CASSKVWSGRAHEQYF
TGTGCCAGCAGCAAAGTGTGGAGCGGGAGGGCGCACGAGCAGTACTTC
>few|TRBV18|TRBJ2-7|TRBD2
CASSPPGGEQYF
TGTGCCAGCTCACCTCCGGGGGGCGAGCAGTACTTC
>-|TRBV5-1|TRBJ2-3|TRBD2
CASSLAVGLDTDTQYF
TGCGCCAGCAGCTTGGCCGTGGGACTAGACACAGATACGCAGTATTTT
>-|TRBV3-1/TRBV3-2|TRBJ1-2|TRBD1
CASQGTGSNYGYTF
TGTGCCAGTCAGGGGACAGGGAGTAACTATGGCTACACCTTC
>-|TRBV27|TRBJ2-2|TRBD1
CASSFDRGNAGELFF
TGTGCCAGCAGTTTTGACAGGGGGAATGCCGGGGAGCTGTTTTTT
>-|TRBV11-2|TRBJ2-2|TRBD2
CASSYLAGVMSRELFF
TGTGCCAGCAGCTATCTAGCGGGAGTGATGAGTAGGGAGCTGTTTTTT
>-|TRBV6-5|TRBJ1-1|-
CASPSPPGWTEAFF
TGTGCCAGCCCATCCCCTCCAGGGTGGACTGAAGCTTTCTTT
>-|TRBV18|TRBJ1-1|-
CASSPQTGFTEAFF
TGTGCCAGCTCACCACAAACAGGGTTCACTGAAGCTTTCTTT
>-|TRBV6-2/TRBV6-3|TRBJ2-1|-
CASSLRTGYNEQFF
TGTGCCAGCAGCCTCCGAACGGGGTACAATGAGCAGTTCTTC
>-|TRBV5-1|TRBJ1-5|TRBD1
CASSLEGAGNQPQHF
TGCGCCAGCAGCTTGGAGGGGGCTGGGAATCAGCCCCAGCATTTT
>-|TRBV4-1|TRBJ1-6|TRBD1
CASSPDRVGVNSPLHF
TGCGCCAGCAGCCCCGACAGGGTAGGAGTCAATTCACCCCTCCACTTT
>-|TRBV12-5|TRBJ2-3|TRBD1
CASGQTGGITDTQYF
TGTGCTAGTGGTCAGACAGGGGGCATCACAGATACGCAGTATTTT
>-|TRBV28|TRBJ2-1|TRBD1
CASSFPPGDSLSYNEQFF
TGTGCCAGCAGTTTCCCCCCCGGGGACAGCCTCTCCTACAATGAGCAGTTCTTC
>-|TRBV5-1|TRBJ2-1|TRBD1
CATQQGQGKYNEQFF
TGCGCCACCCAGCAGGGACAGGGCAAATACAATGAGCAGTTCTTC
>-|TRBV11-1|TRBJ2-7|-
CASSRGQPVYSYEQYF
TGTGCCAGCAGCCGTGGACAGCCGGTCTACTCCTACGAGCAGTACTTC
>-|TRBV5-1|TRBJ1-2|TRBD1
CASSLRGGRDRGSRGYGYTF
TGCGCCAGCAGCCTGAGAGGGGGTCGGGACAGGGGAAGCCGTGGCTATGGCTACACCTTC
>-|TRBV24-1|TRBJ1-2|-
CATSPGKGQNYGYTF
TGTGCCACCAGCCCGGGTAAAGGACAGAACTATGGCTACACCTTC
>once|TRBV29-1|TRBJ2-2|TRBD1
CSVELTPDRVPSGELFF
TGCAGCGTTGAATTGACCCCGGACAGGGTCCCGTCCGGGGAGCTGTTTTTT
>many|TRBV1|TRBJ2-4|-
CTSPGLAGVLNIQYF
TGCACCAGCCCTGGACTAGCGGGAGTGTTAAACATTCAGTACTTC
>-|TRBV18|TRBJ2-3|-
CASSPLRVTADTQYF
TGTGCCAGCTCACCACTGAGAGTCACGGCAGATACGCAGTATTTT
>-|TRBV18|TRBJ2-5|-
CASSPMALEQYF
TGTGCCAGCTCACCAATGGCCCTAGAGCAGTACTTC
>-|TRBV3-1/TRBV3-2|TRBJ1-2|TRBD1
CASSQPNRGVYTF
TGTGCCAGCAGCCAACCCAACAGGGGGGTCTACACCTTC
>-|TRBV27|TRBJ1-1|-
CASSRRGTSGSLNTEAFF
TGTGCCAGCAGCCGCCGCGGGACGAGCGGCTCATTGAACACTGAAGCTTTCTTT
>-|TRBV28|TRBJ2-7|TRBD1
CASSFPPGTVSYEQYF
TGTGCCAGCAGTTTCCCCCCAGGGACAGTCTCGTACGAGCAGTACTTC
>-|TRBV30|TRBJ1-2|-
CAWSPFDYGYTF
TGTGCCTGGAGCCCCTTTGACTATGGCTACACCTTC
>-|TRBV6-5|TRBJ1-3|-
CASKGNAGNTIYF
TGTGCCAGTAAGGGGAATGCTGGAAACACCATATATTTT
>-|TRBV7-2|TRBJ2-3|TRBD1
CASSEGAVLTDTQYF
TGTGCCAGCAGCGAGGGGGCAGTCCTCACAGATACGCAGTATTTT
>-|TRBV5-1|TRBJ2-7|TRBD2
CASSLLSGSASQQYF
TGCGCCAGCAGCTTGTTAAGCGGGAGCGCCTCACAGCAGTACTTC
>few|TRBV30|TRBJ1-4|-
CAWTKKGDPEKLFF
TGTGCCTGGACTAAGAAGGGGGATCCTGAAAAACTGTTTTTT
>-|TRBV2|TRBJ2-3|TRBD2
CASRSTSGSRTDTQYF
TGTGCCAGCAGGAGTACTAGCGGGAGTCGTACAGATACGCAGTATTTT
>-|TRBV6-5|TRBJ1-1|TRBD1
CASSYSTGVGTEAFF
TGTGCCAGCAGTTACTCGACAGGGGTGGGTACTGAAGCTTTCTTT
>-|TRBV14|TRBJ2-5|-
CASSQLGKETQYF
TGTGCCAGCAGCCAATTGGGCAAAGAGACCCAGTACTTC
>-|TRBV7-6|TRBJ1-2|-
CASSSRSDRIPKDGYTF
TGTGCCAGCAGCTCAAGGTCCGACAGAATACCTAAGGATGGCTACACCTTC
>-|TRBV30|TRBJ2-2|TRBD1
CAWSQGVTTGELFF
TGTGCCTGGAGCCAGGGGGTTACCACCGGGGAGCTGTTTTTT
>-|TRBV2|TRBJ2-7|TRBD1
CASSAGQGSGEQYF
TGTGCCAGCAGCGCTGGACAGGGGTCCGGGGAGCAGTACTTC
>-|TRBV7-8|TRBJ2-5|TRBD2
CASSINSGSSETQYF
TGTGCCAGCAGCATAAATAGCGGGAGTTCCGAGACCCAGTACTTC